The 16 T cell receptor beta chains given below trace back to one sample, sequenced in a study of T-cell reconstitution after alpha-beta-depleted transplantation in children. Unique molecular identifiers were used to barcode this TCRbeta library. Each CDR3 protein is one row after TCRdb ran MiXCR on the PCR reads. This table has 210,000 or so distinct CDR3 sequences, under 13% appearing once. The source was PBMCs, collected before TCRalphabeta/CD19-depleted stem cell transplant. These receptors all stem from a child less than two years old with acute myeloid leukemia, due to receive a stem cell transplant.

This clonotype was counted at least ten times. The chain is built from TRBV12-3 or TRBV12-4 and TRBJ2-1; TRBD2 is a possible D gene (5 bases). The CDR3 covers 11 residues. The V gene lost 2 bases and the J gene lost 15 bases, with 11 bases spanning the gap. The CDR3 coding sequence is TGTGCCAGCAGTTTACAGAGGGCCACGTTCTTC. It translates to CASSLQRATFF.

This CDR3 reads CASSPASSGGYNEQFF. CDR3 sequence (DNA): TGTGCCAGCAGCCCCGCGAGTAGCGGAGGCTACAATGAGCAGTTCTTC. The V gene is TRBV7-1, the J gene TRBJ2-1, with a tentative D call TRBD2 (6 bases). TRBV7-1 is an open reading frame, and its role is uncertain. This CDR3 has 16 residues. V lost 5 bases to trimming and J lost 3 bases, with 17 bases between them.

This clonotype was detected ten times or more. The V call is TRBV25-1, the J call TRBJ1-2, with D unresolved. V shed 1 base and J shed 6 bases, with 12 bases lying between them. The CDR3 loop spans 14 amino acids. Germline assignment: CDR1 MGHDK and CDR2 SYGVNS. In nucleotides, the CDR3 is TGTGCCAGCAGTGAATTTGTCAGGAACCATGGCTACACCTTC. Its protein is CASSEFVRNHGYTF.

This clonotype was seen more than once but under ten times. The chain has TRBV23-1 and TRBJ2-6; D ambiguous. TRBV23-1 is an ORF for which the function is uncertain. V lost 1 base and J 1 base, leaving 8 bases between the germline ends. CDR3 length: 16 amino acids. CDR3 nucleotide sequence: TGCGCCAGCAGTCAATACCGGCTTTCTGGGGCCAACGTCCTGACTTTC. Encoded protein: CASSQYRLSGANVLTF.

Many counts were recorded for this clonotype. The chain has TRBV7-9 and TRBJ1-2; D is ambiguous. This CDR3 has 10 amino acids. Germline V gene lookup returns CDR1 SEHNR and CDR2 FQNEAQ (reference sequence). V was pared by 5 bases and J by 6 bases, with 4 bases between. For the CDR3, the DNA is TGTGCCAGCAGCCCCCATGGCTACACCTTC. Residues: CASSPHGYTF.

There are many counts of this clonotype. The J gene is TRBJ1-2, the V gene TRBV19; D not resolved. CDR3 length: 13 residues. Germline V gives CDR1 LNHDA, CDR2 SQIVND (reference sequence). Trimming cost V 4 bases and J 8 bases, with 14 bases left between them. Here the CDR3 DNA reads TGTGCCAGTAGTACCTCGCGCGGGTACGGCTACACCTTC. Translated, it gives CASSTSRGYGYTF.

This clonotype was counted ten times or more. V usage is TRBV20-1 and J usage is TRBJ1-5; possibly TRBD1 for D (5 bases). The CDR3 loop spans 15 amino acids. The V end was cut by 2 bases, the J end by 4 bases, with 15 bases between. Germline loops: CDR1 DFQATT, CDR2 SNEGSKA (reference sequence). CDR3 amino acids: CSARPGLPGNQPQHF. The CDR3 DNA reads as TGCAGTGCTAGACCGGGACTCCCGGGAAATCAGCCCCAGCATTTT.

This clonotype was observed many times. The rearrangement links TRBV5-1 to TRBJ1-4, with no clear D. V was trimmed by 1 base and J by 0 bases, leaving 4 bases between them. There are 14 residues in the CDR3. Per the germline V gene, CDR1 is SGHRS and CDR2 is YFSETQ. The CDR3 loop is CASSLTATNEKLFF. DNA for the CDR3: TGCGCCAGCAGCTTGACAGCAACTAATGAAAAACTGTTTTTT.

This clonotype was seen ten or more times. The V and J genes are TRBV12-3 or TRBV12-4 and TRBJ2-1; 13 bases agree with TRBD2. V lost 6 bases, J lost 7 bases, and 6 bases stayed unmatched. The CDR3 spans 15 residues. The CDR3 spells CASSPGTSGANEQFF. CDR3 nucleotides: TGTGCCAGCAGCCCCGGGACTAGCGGGGCGAATGAGCAGTTCTTC.

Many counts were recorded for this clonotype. In DNA form, the CDR3 reads TGTGCCATCAGTAAGACTAGCGGGGACTTCACAGATACGCAGTATTTT. Its protein is CAISKTSGDFTDTQYF. J is TRBJ2-3 and V is TRBV10-3, with 11 bases matching TRBD2. This CDR3 contains 16 residues. V shed 5 bases, J shed 2 bases, and the junction held 6 bases outside the gene matches. The germline V gene has CDR1 ENHRY and CDR2 SYGVKD.

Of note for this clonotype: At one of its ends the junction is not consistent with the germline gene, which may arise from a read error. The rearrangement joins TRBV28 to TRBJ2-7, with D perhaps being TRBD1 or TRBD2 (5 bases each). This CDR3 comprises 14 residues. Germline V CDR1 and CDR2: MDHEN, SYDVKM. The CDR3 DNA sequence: TGTTCCAGCACGTCCGGGGCAGAAGTCTGCGAGCAGTACTTC. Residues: CSSTSGAEVCEQYF.

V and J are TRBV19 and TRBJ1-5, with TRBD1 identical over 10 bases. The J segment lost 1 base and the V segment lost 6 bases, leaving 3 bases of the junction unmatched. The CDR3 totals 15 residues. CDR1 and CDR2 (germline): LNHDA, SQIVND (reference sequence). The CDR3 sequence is CASRPGQGSNQPQHF. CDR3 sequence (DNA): TGTGCCAGTAGGCCGGGACAGGGGAGCAATCAGCCCCAGCATTTT.

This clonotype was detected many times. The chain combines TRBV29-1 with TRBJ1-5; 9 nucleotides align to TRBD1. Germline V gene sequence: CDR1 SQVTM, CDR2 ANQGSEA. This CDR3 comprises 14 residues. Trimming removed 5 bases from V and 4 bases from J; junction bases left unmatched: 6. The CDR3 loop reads CSVLQGAGNQPQHF. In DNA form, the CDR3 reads TGCAGCGTTCTACAGGGGGCGGGAAATCAGCCCCAGCATTTT.

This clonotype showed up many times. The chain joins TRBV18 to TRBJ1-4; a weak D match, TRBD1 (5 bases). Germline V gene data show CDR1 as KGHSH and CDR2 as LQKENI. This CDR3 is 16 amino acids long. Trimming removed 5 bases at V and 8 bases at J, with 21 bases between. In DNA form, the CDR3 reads TGTGCCAGCTCATCGTCAAGGGGACGGGGGATCGAAAAACTGTTTTTT. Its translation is CASSSSRGRGIEKLFF.

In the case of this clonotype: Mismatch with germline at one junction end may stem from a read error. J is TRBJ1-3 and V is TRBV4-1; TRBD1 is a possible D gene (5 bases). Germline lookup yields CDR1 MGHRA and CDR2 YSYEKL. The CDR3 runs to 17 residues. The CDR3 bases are TGCGTCAGCAGCCAAGTTGACAGCGATAGCACTGGAAACACCATATATTTT. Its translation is CVSSQVDSDSTGNTIYF.

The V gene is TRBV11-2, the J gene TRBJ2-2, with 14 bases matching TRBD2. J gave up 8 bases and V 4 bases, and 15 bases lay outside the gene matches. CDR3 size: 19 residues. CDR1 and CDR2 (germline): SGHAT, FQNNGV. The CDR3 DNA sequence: TGTGCCAGCAGCTCGAGACTAGCGGGAGGGCTGGGTACACCGGGGGAGCTGTTTTTT. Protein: CASSSRLAGGLGTPGELFF.